This T cell receptor beta chain was sequenced for a study of post-analysis software for immune sequencing data. Study summary: Some patients lacked subtype; others had relapsing-remitting, secondary progressive or progressive-relapsing disease. Study-level points and caveats: When patients were compared with controls, roughly five TRBV segments were more frequent, TRBV5-6, TRBV5-1 and TRBV20-1 among them.

Details on this clonotype: Its target is unknown. The junction departs from the called germline gene at one end, perhaps through a read error.

TCR beta libraries were prepared from cDNA with unique molecular identifiers. TCRdb processed the PCR reads anew with MiXCR; each CDR3 protein has one entry. The table has over 250,000 distinct CDR3 sequences, 35% to 40% seen once. This CDR3 has 15 amino acids. The chain has TRBV12-3 or TRBV12-4 and TRBJ2-3, with D possibly TRBD1 on 6 matching bases. Sequenced input: blood. The sequence derives from a girl between 10 and 17 years old with multiple sclerosis. The CDR3: CASSLGTGRTDAQYF. The CDR3 DNA follows: TGTGCCAGCAGTTTAGGTACAGGGCGCACAGATGCGCAGTATTTT.